These 23 T cell receptor beta chains were sequenced from one sample in a study of metastatic and nonmetastatic thyroid tumors. TCRdb re-clonotyped the PCR reads through MiXCR. Of roughly 48,000 clones in the sample, under 20% were seen once. None of the patients had undergone any treatment ahead of thyroid surgery. The sequenced sample consisted of blood. These receptors all come from a female donor with papillary thyroid cancer or a benign thyroid nodule (not recorded which). Some clones in this sample may be carry-over from other donors' samples.

This clone was found many times. This chain links TRBV28 with TRBJ1-5, with TRBD1 matching 9 bases. The CDR3 sequence is 17 residues long. The germline CDR1 and CDR2 sequences are MDHEN and SYDVKM. V dropped 1 base and J dropped 7; count of bases not matched to a gene: 11. The CDR3 sequence is CASSLSTGGSVRQPQHF. In nucleotides, the CDR3 is TGTGCCAGCAGTTTATCGACAGGGGGGAGTGTTAGACAGCCCCAGCATTTT.

This clone was counted ten times or more. Relative to the germline gene, one junction end is altered; a read error may explain this. V and J are TRBV6-1 and TRBJ2-7, with 9 bases identical to TRBD1. The CDR3 spans 14 residues. CDR1 and CDR2 from the germline V gene are MNHNS and SASEGT. The CDR3 is CASNLLGQGYEQYF. DNA for the CDR3: TGTGCCAGCAACCTACTGGGACAGGGTTACGAGCAGTACTTT.

This clone appeared many times. The rearrangement joins TRBV4-1 to TRBJ1-4; no firm D call. Per the germline V gene, CDR1 is MGHRA and CDR2 is YSYEKL. Deletions cut 2 bases from V and 4 bases from J, with 8 bases between. The CDR3 has 14 residues. CDR3 sequence reads: CASSQNRNNEKLFF. Here the CDR3 DNA reads TGCGCCAGCAGCCAAAACAGAAATAATGAAAAACTGTTTTTT.

This clone was counted between two and nine times. One base away lies a much larger clone, so this may be a sequencing read error. The chain recombines TRBV28 with TRBJ1-2, with no clear D. Deletions cut 6 bases from V and 10 bases from J, with 12 bases between. This CDR3 spans 11 amino acids. The germline V gene encodes CDR1 MDHEN and CDR2 SYDVKM. The CDR3 DNA is TGTGCCAGCAGCCTTCAGGCTGTCTACACCTTC. Residues: CASSLQAVYTF.

This clone was counted at least ten times. The V gene is TRBV28, the J gene TRBJ2-3; unclear D gene. CDR1 and CDR2 from the germline V gene are MDHEN and SYDVKM. Deletions cut 6 bases from V and 0 bases from J, with 10 bases between. This CDR3 has 14 amino acids. CDR3 amino acids: CASSDDVSTDTQYF. CDR3 nucleotides: TGTGCCAGCAGCGACGACGTTAGCACAGATACGCAGTATTTT.

The chain has TRBV28 and TRBJ2-5; a weak D match, TRBD2 (6 bases). This CDR3 is 19 amino acids long. Germline V CDR1 and CDR2: MDHEN, SYDVKM. V lost 6 bases, J lost 2 bases, and 28 bases lay in between. CDR3 coding DNA: TGTGCCAGCAGCGTATACACGGGCGGGATAAAACTTAGACAAGAGACCCAGTACTTC. This sequence encodes CASSVYTGGIKLRQETQYF.

This clone was detected ten times or more. V usage is TRBV9 and J usage is TRBJ1-2; D possibly corresponds to TRBD1 (6 bases). The V end lost 2 bases, the J end lost 4 bases, and 9 bases lay between the germline ends. The CDR3 is 13 residues long. Per germline, CDR1 SGDLS and CDR2 YYNGEE. The CDR3 loop reads CASSVTTGYGYTF. The CDR3 DNA follows: TGTGCCAGCAGCGTCACGACAGGCTATGGCTACACCTTC. The entire variable domain, with the rest obtained from reference TRBV9 and TRBJ1-2, is as follows: DSGVTQTPKHLITATGQRVTLRCSPRSGDLSVYWYQQSLDQGLQFLIQYYNGEERAKGNILERFSAQQFPDLHSELNLSSLELGDSALYFCASSVTTGYGYTFGSGTRLTVV.

J is TRBJ2-5 and V is TRBV5-1; D is unclear. Germline V gene sequence: CDR1 SGHRS, CDR2 YFSETQ. This CDR3 has 14 amino acids. The V end lost 7 bases, the J end lost 2 bases, and 15 bases lay between the germline ends. CDR3 in DNA: TGCGCCAGCTTGTCGGAAGACGATCAAGAGACCCAGTACTTC. This gives the protein CASLSEDDQETQYF. The whole variable domain, remainder taken from reference TRBV5-1 and TRBJ2-5, is KAGVTQTPRYLIKTRGQQVTLSCSPISGHRSVSWYQQTPGQGLQFLFEYFSETQRNKGNFPGRFSGRQFSNSRSEMNVSTLELGDSALYLCASLSEDDQETQYFGPGTRLLVL.

The sample holds many counts of this clone. V gene TRBV18 combines with J gene TRBJ2-1; 9 bases map to TRBD2. J lost 7 bases, V lost 0 bases, and 7 bases had no gene match. CDR3 size: 16 residues. Per germline, CDR1 KGHSH and CDR2 LQKENI. The CDR3 here is CASSPPAGGYQNEQFF. The CDR3 nucleotides are TGTGCCAGCTCACCACCGGCGGGAGGGTATCAGAATGAGCAGTTCTTC.

This clone was seen at least ten times. This rearrangement joins TRBV29-1 to TRBJ1-1; D is unresolved. The CDR3 is 14 amino acids. In germline, CDR1 is SQVTM, CDR2 ANQGSEA. Deletions cut 5 bases from V and 0 bases from J, with 13 bases between. CDR3 protein: CSVSVGNMNTEAFF. The DNA for the CDR3 is TGCAGCGTTTCTGTAGGAAACATGAACACTGAAGCTTTCTTT.

This clone was recorded many times. This specimen includes other DNA sequences encoding the same CDR3. The rearrangement links TRBV7-9 to TRBJ2-1, with D tentatively TRBD1 (5 bases). Trimming took off 1 base at V and 8 bases at J, with 12 bases between the two ends. Germline V CDR1 and CDR2: SEHNR, FQNEAQ (reference sequence). CDR3 size: 14 residues. The CDR3 spells CASSLGQGGHEQFF. Written as DNA, the CDR3 is TGTGCCAGCAGCTTAGGGCAGGGTGGGCATGAGCAGTTCTTC.

This clone was counted many times. The chain has TRBV6-1 and TRBJ1-5; D is uncertain. V was shortened by 5 bases and J by 4 bases, with 15 bases between the two germline ends. Germline V gene sequence: CDR1 MNHNS, CDR2 SASEGT. The CDR3 sequence is 15 residues long. The CDR3 is CASSNSGGLNQPQHF. The CDR3 DNA follows: TGTGCCAGCAGTAACTCTGGAGGGTTGAATCAGCCCCAGCATTTT.

This clone was observed a few times. The rearrangement links TRBV27 to TRBJ2-1; 10 nucleotides agree with TRBD1. V shed 6 bases, J shed 2 bases, and the junction held 4 bases outside the gene matches. Germline V CDR1 and CDR2: MNHEY, SMNVEV (reference sequence). The CDR3 sequence is 15 residues long. The CDR3 nucleotides are TGTGCCAGCAGCTGGGACAGGGGCACCTACAATGAGCAGTTCTTC. This encodes CASSWDRGTYNEQFF.

This clone has just one count. Its ends do not fully match the called genes, so a read error is possible. This chain uses TRBV13 with TRBJ2-7; 7 bases align to TRBD1. CDR3 length: 15 amino acids. Germline CDR1 reads PRHDT; CDR2 reads FYEKMQ (reference sequence). The DNA for the CDR3 is TGTGCCATCAGCTTAGGGGGCGTGAGAGGCTACGAGCAGTACTTC. This encodes CAISLGGVRGYEQYF.

This rearrangement joins TRBV4-1 to TRBJ2-1, with D possibly TRBD1 on 5 matching bases. Trimming took off 1 base at V and 7 bases at J, with 17 bases between the two ends. This CDR3 contains 16 residues. Germline V gene lookup returns CDR1 MGHRA and CDR2 YSYEKL. This CDR3 is CASSQVLGQERNEQFF. In nucleotides, the CDR3 is TGCGCCAGCAGCCAAGTTCTGGGGCAGGAGAGAAATGAGCAGTTCTTC.

The count of this clone is one. A much larger clone differs from this one at a single base, so this may be a read error. The J gene is TRBJ2-7, the V gene TRBV19; D unresolved. The CDR3 is 15 residues long. Germline V gene sequence: CDR1 LNHDA, CDR2 SQIVND (reference sequence). DNA for the CDR3: TGTGCCAGTAGTAATTTATCCGGAGTCACCTACGGGCAGTACTTC. Translated, it gives CASSNLSGVTYGQYF.

This clone was seen ten or more times. V and J are TRBV18 and TRBJ2-1; 10 bases map to TRBD1. Germline V lookup: CDR1 KGHSH, CDR2 LQKENI. This CDR3 contains 14 residues. Trimming took 6 bases from V and 5 from J; bases not matched to a gene: 4. The CDR3 is CASSVGTGDNEQFF. The CDR3 DNA follows: TGTGCCAGCTCCGTCGGGACAGGGGACAATGAGCAGTTCTTC.

Many counts were recorded for this clone. This chain connects TRBV7-9 to TRBJ2-7; D is undetermined. Germline lookup yields CDR1 SEHNR and CDR2 FQNEAQ (reference sequence). The V end lost 5 bases, the J end lost 3 bases, and 5 bases lay between the germline ends. There are 11 residues in the CDR3. The CDR3 region has the DNA TGTGCCAGCAGCGAAAGCTACGAGCAGTACTTC. Protein product: CASSESYEQYF.

This clone was observed at least ten times. The chain has TRBV14 and TRBJ2-7; perhaps TRBD2 as D (5 bases). CDR3 size: 13 residues. Trimming cost V 2 bases and J 2 bases, with 7 bases left between them. In germline, CDR1 is SGHDN, CDR2 FVKESK. CDR3 sequence (DNA): TGTGCCAGCAGCCAACGGGATGCCTACGAGCAGTACTTC. It is translated as CASSQRDAYEQYF.

This clone has a handful of counts. The J gene is TRBJ2-7, the V gene TRBV28, with a possible D match to TRBD1 (6 bases). CDR1 and CDR2 from the germline V gene are MDHEN and SYDVKM. V lost 11 bases to trimming and J lost 3 bases, with 17 bases between them. The CDR3 has 13 residues. The CDR3 loop reads CAGIPRGYYEQYF. The DNA of the CDR3 is TGTGCCGGCATCCCCAGGGGATACTACGAGCAGTACTTC.

The genes are TRBV20-1 and TRBJ2-7; no definite D call. V lost 2 bases and J lost 3, with 17 bases in between. The CDR3 extends over 15 amino acids. Germline lookup yields CDR1 DFQATT and CDR2 SNEGSKA (reference sequence). The DNA for the CDR3 is TGCAGTGCTAGAAATTTGATTGGGCAGGACTACGAGCAGTACTTC. It translates to CSARNLIGQDYEQYF.

This clone was counted between two and nine times. This may be a read error, as it is one base from a much larger clone. This sequence joins TRBV20-1 and TRBJ1-1; D might be TRBD1 (6 bases). This CDR3 has 12 residues. The V end lost 0 bases, the J end lost 7 bases, and 9 bases lay between the germline ends. CDR1 and CDR2 (germline): DFQATT, SNEGSKA (reference sequence). The CDR3 region is CSAREGALEAFF. CDR3 bases: TGCAGTGCTAGAGAGGGGGCGCTTGAAGCTTTCTTT.

This clone came up many times. The CDR3 is CASRQNWETQYF. Here the CDR3 DNA reads TGTGCCAGCAGACAAAACTGGGAGACCCAGTACTTC. This chain joins TRBV6-1 and TRBJ2-5; D is unresolved. Per germline, CDR1 MNHNS and CDR2 SASEGT. V was trimmed by 6 bases and J by 5 bases, leaving 10 bases between them. CDR3 length: 12 amino acids.